The entry below describes one T cell receptor (beta chain). The sample is drawn from a study of blood T cells in healthy people across ages. Per-sample yields of isolated PBMCs were at least 7 million. A second roughly 6 to 11 cycle PCR used barcoded and J-beta primers. TCRdb re-called the 5' RACE reads with MiXCR, one entry per CDR3 protein. The sample shows more than 500,000 distinct CDR3 sequences, roughly a quarter of them seen only once. The sequenced sample consisted of blood. The receptor comes from an older woman in good health.

CDR3: CASSLYWQSPDTQYF. CDR3 in DNA: TGTGCCAGCAGCTTATATTGGCAGTCCCCAGATACGCAGTATTTT. This rearrangement joins TRBV11-2 to TRBJ2-3; D gene ambiguous. The CDR3 has 15 amino acids. Germline CDR1 is SGHAT and CDR2 is FQNNGV. V gave up 2 bases and J gave up 4 bases, with 13 bases separating them.